This T cell receptor beta chain was profiled in a study of blood T cell repertoires in COVID-19. After removal of 6 bases from V and 4 bases from J, the junction contained 6 bases not matched to a gene. CDR1 is MNHEY, CDR2 SVGAGI, per germline. The CDR3 runs 13 residues. Clones were sequenced by immunoSEQ multiplex PCR, and TCRdb holds only the in-frame ones, with some missing. The table has about 270,000 clones, 75% to 90% seen once; the top ten hold 2% to 2.5%. Source material: PBMCs or T cells enriched from blood (not recorded which). V and J are TRBV6-5 and TRBJ2-7, with 7 nucleotides matching TRBD1. This TCR derives from a woman between 18 and 29 years old who had recovered from COVID-19. The CDR3 sequence is CASRGSGGYEQYF. For the CDR3, the DNA is TGTGCCAGCAGGGGATCAGGGGGTTACGAGCAGTACTTC.